These 5 T cell receptor beta chains share one sample of origin, sequenced in a study of blood T cells in healthy people across ages (dated by TCRdb to the mid-2010s). Receptor libraries were prepared by 5' RACE. Instrument on record: Illumina HiSeq 2500. A second PCR of about 7 to 12 cycles was run with a J-beta primer mix and a sample-barcoded 5' primer. TCRdb cleaned the public reads at Q25 with fastp, built clones with MiXCR and kept in-frame beta chains. Duplicate CDR3 protein sequences are folded into a single record with the most common DNA and genes. The sample includes over a million distinct CDR3 sequences, with almost 25% observed a single time. The top ten clonotypes cover around 0.7% of the sample. The same specimen was also included in a second study, on T cells of mothers and their children.

The source material was blood. The receptor set was obtained from a girl aged 2-10 years in good health.

V is TRBV19 and J is TRBJ2-5, with D unclear. Gene TRBJ2-7 matches the end of the DNA better, so the J call may be wrong. The CDR3 has 13 amino acids. Per the germline V gene, CDR1 is LNHDA and CDR2 is SQIVND (reference sequence). The CDR3 DNA sequence: TGTGCCACCGCCCCGGATAGCCCCTACGAGCAGTACTTC. This codes for CATAPDSPYEQYF.

The chain links TRBV15 to TRBJ2-7; no clear D. The CDR3 is 12 residues long. Trimming stripped 0 bases from V and 7 bases from J, with 7 bases between. Per the germline V gene, CDR1 is LNHNV and CDR2 is YYDKDF (reference sequence). CDR3 region: CATSRDRREQYF. CDR3 DNA: TGTGCCACCAGCAGAGATCGGCGGGAGCAGTACTTC.

The gene calls are TRBV5-5 and TRBJ1-2; the D gene is possibly TRBD1 (6 bases). V gave up 3 bases and J gave up 11 bases, with 14 bases separating them. The CDR3 is 12 amino acids. CDR1 and CDR2 (germline): SGHKS, YYEKEE (reference sequence). In nucleotides, the CDR3 is TGTGCCAGCAGCTCCCAAGGGGGAGAGTACACCTTC. This gives the protein CASSSQGGEYTF.

Turning to this clonotype: The junction differs from germline at one of its ends, possibly a read error. V usage is TRBV7-9 and J usage is TRBJ2-5; D is unresolved. In germline, CDR1 is SEHNR, CDR2 FQNEAQ (reference sequence). CDR3 length: 15 amino acids. The CDR3 nucleotides are TGTGCCAGCAGCTTCACTGGACCCAAGCTTGGCGGATTGGGGTTC. Encoded protein: CASSFTGPKLGGLGF.

This clonotype was counted a few times. The J gene is TRBJ2-4, the V gene TRBV19; 9 bases match TRBD1. V dropped 4 bases and J dropped 7; count of bases not matched to a gene: 2. The germline V gene encodes CDR1 LNHDA and CDR2 SQIVND (reference sequence). The CDR3 has 13 amino acids. CDR3 nucleotides: TGTGCCAGTAGTACACAGGGGGCTAACATTCAGTACTTC. Protein product: CASSTQGANIQYF.